This paragraph reports one TCR beta chain. Libraries were prepared by immunoSEQ multiplex PCR; TCRdb keeps only in-frame clonotypes and omits some of them. Of 210,000 or so clones in the sample, 80% to 85% are singletons; the top ten hold roughly 18%. The ends were cut back, 6 bases at V and 6 bases at J, with 14 bases in the middle. The CDR3 covers 13 residues. CDR1 MDHEN and CDR2 SYDVKM come from the germline V gene. These data originate in a study of blood T cell repertoires in COVID-19. Sequenced material: peripheral blood. V gene TRBV28 combines with J gene TRBJ1-1; D is undetermined. The TCR sequence derives from a woman of 80 years or more with active or convalescent COVID-19. The CDR3 loop is CASSNIERPEAFF. The CDR3, as DNA: TGTGCCAGCAGCAATATTGAGCGCCCTGAAGCTTTCTTT.